The rows below give T cell receptor beta chains drawn from one sample of a study of post-analysis software for immune sequencing data. TCRdb fed the PCR reads into MiXCR, producing one record per CDR3 protein. This sample carries 450,000 to 650,000 distinct CDR3 sequences, about 44% of them seen once, and the ten largest clones take about 1.8%. Sequenced sample: blood. These receptors were obtained from a girl aged 5-17 years with multiple sclerosis. Both conserved end residues are part of each CDR3. A D gene is named only where the DNA matches it firmly. Where a row states a size, it is once, few, many or the class of an expanded clone; other rows omit it.

CASRVGAGADTQYF,TGTGCCAGCAGAGTGGGAGCGGGGGCGGATACGCAGTATTTT,TRBD2,-,TRBV27,TRBJ2-3
CSAGTSRGAHYNEQFF,TGCAGTGCTGGGACTAGCAGGGGGGCACACTACAATGAGCAGTTCTTC,TRBD2,-,TRBV20-1,TRBJ2-1
CASSDRQGRHSGSEQFF,TGTGCCAGCAGTGATCGACAGGGCCGCCATTCGGGGAGTGAGCAGTTCTTC,TRBD1,-,TRBV6-1,TRBJ2-1
CASSLSKGQETQYF,TGTGCCAGCAGTTTATCAAAGGGCCAAGAGACCCAGTACTTC,-,once,TRBV12-3/TRBV12-4,TRBJ2-5
CASSLGRGGTSQFF,TGTGCCAGCAGCTTAGGAAGAGGCGGGACTAGCCAGTTCTTC,TRBD2,-,TRBV11-1,TRBJ2-1
CASSQDYGGPRTDTQYF,TGTGCCAGCAGCCAAGATTACGGGGGACCTCGCACAGATACGCAGTATTTT,-,few,TRBV4-2,TRBJ2-3
CASSLDGQSLGTEAFF,TGCGCCAGCAGCTTGGACGGACAGTCGTTAGGAACTGAAGCTTTCTTT,-,-,TRBV5-1,TRBJ1-1
CSVGSPLRANTEAFF,TGCAGCGTTGGTTCCCCCCTCAGGGCTAACACTGAAGCTTTCTTT,-,few,TRBV29-1,TRBJ1-1
CASSLGGAGQFF,TGTGCCAGCAGTTTAGGGGGGGCTGGGCAGTTCTTC,-,many,TRBV12-3/TRBV12-4,TRBJ2-1
CASIPSGSSYNEQYF,TGTGCCAGCATTCCTAGCGGGTCCTCCTACAATGAGCAGTACTTC,TRBD2,-,TRBV12-3/TRBV12-4,TRBJ2-7
CASSSPTGVEDTQYF,TGCGCCAGCAGCTCACCGACGGGAGTGGAGGATACGCAGTATTTT,-,-,TRBV5-1,TRBJ2-3
CAISDTGRYQPQHF,TGTGCCATCAGCGATACAGGGCGCTATCAGCCCCAGCATTTT,-,-,TRBV10-3,TRBJ1-5
CASSLSAGGNEQFF,TGCGCCAGCAGCTTGTCGGCAGGGGGCAATGAGCAGTTCTTC,TRBD1,-,TRBV5-1,TRBJ2-1
CASAKSRHRGITYEQYF,TGTGCCAGCGCCAAGTCACGACATAGGGGTATAACCTACGAGCAGTACTTC,-,-,TRBV5-6,TRBJ2-7
CASSLSDNNEQFF,TGTGCCAGCAGTTTGTCGGACAACAATGAGCAGTTCTTC,-,-,TRBV12-3/TRBV12-4,TRBJ2-1
CASSPETSSYNEQFF,TGTGCCAGCTCCCCCGAGACTAGCTCCTACAATGAGCAGTTCTTC,-,-,TRBV6-1,TRBJ2-1
CASSPRSHNEQFF,TGTGCCAGCAGTCCCCGGAGCCACAATGAGCAGTTCTTC,-,-,TRBV12-3/TRBV12-4,TRBJ2-1
CASSITGDSYEQYF,TGCGCCAGCAGTATTACAGGGGATTCCTACGAGCAGTACTTC,TRBD1,few,TRBV5-1,TRBJ2-7
CSVLQGGWDNEQFF,TGCAGTGTGCTACAGGGGGGGTGGGACAATGAGCAGTTCTTC,-,-,TRBV20-1,TRBJ2-1
CASSADPGTGIHEQYF,TGTGCCAGCAGCGCAGACCCCGGGACAGGGATCCACGAGCAGTACTTC,TRBD1,few,TRBV9,TRBJ2-7
CASSPRGTGTRGYNEQFF,TGTGCCAGCAGCCCCCGGGGAACCGGGACTAGGGGGTACAATGAGCAGTTCTTC,TRBD2,few,TRBV11-2,TRBJ2-1
CASSLGRAGGSYEQYF,TGTGCCAGCAGCTTAGGGAGAGCCGGAGGGTCCTACGAGCAGTACTTC,-,-,TRBV11-3,TRBJ2-7
CASSLLGQPQHF,TGTGCCAGCAGTTTATTAGGGCAGCCCCAGCATTTT,-,-,TRBV12-3/TRBV12-4,TRBJ1-5
CASILDRGGEQYF,TGTGCCAGCATCTTGGACAGGGGTGGCGAGCAGTACTTC,TRBD1,-,TRBV2,TRBJ2-7
CSARVSRQGGETQYF,TGCAGTGCTAGAGTTTCCCGACAGGGAGGGGAGACCCAGTACTTC,-,-,TRBV20-1,TRBJ2-5
CASSLLREYQETQYF,TGTGCCAGCAGCTTATTGAGGGAGTACCAAGAGACCCAGTACTTC,-,-,TRBV7-9,TRBJ2-5
CSARDTDGLRGYTF,TGCAGTGCTAGAGATACGGACGGGCTTCGAGGCTACACCTTC,-,-,TRBV20-1,TRBJ1-2
CVSSQLGVLGHTEAFF,TGTGTCAGCAGCCAACTCGGGGTTTTGGGGCACACTGAAGCTTTCTTT,-,-,TRBV6-5,TRBJ1-1
CASSLSLADFNAQFF,TGTGCCAGCAGCTTATCACTAGCGGATTTCAATGCGCAGTTCTTC,TRBD2,few,TRBV7-6,TRBJ2-1
CSVEGGAEAFF,TGCAGCGTTGAAGGAGGCGCTGAAGCTTTCTTT,-,-,TRBV29-1,TRBJ1-1
CSARRHPVGGSYEQYF,TGCAGTGCTAGGAGGCATCCAGTTGGTGGCTCCTACGAGCAGTACTTC,-,few,TRBV20-1,TRBJ2-7
CASSESSYEQYF,TGCGCCAGCAGTGAGTCTAGCTACGAGCAGTACTTC,-,many,TRBV10-1,TRBJ2-7
CASSAGLQTGDFRTDTQYF,TGCGCCAGCAGCGCGGGACTGCAAACTGGGGACTTTCGCACAGATACGCAGTATTTT,-,-,TRBV5-1,TRBJ2-3
CSVALGPTYEQYF,TGCAGCGTTGCATTAGGGCCTACCTACGAGCAGTACTTC,-,-,TRBV29-1,TRBJ2-7
CSASAGGQGNYGYTF,TGCAGTGCTAGCGCGGGGGGACAGGGGAACTATGGCTACACCTTC,TRBD1,few,TRBV20-1,TRBJ1-2
CASRPGTGMVKLFF,TGTGCCAGCAGACCCGGGACAGGGATGGTAAAACTGTTTTTT,TRBD1,few,TRBV12-3/TRBV12-4,TRBJ1-4
CSAAGGNTDTQYF,TGCAGCGCCGCCGGGGGAAACACAGATACGCAGTATTTT,-,-,TRBV29-1,TRBJ2-3
CASSQIMRVGSGEQFF,TGCGCCAGCAGCCAAATCATGCGAGTAGGTTCTGGAGAGCAGTTCTTC,-,few,TRBV4-1,TRBJ2-1
CASSLETPLFYEQYF,TGCGCCAGCAGCTTGGAGACACCACTCTTCTACGAGCAGTACTTC,-,few,TRBV5-1,TRBJ2-7
CASSPSSGFSYEQYF,TGTGCCAGCAGCCCGAGCAGCGGATTCTCCTACGAGCAGTACTTC,-,-,TRBV7-2,TRBJ2-7
CATSDERDSYNEQFF,TGTGCCACCAGTGATGAGCGGGACAGCTACAATGAGCAGTTCTTC,-,-,TRBV24-1,TRBJ2-1
CASSPEGPMNTEAFF,TGCGCCAGCAGCCCGGAAGGACCCATGAACACTGAAGCTTTCTTT,-,few,TRBV10-2,TRBJ1-1
CATSETRDYSTDTQYF,TGTGCCACCAGCGAGACCCGGGACTATTCCACAGATACGCAGTATTTT,TRBD2,-,TRBV15,TRBJ2-3
CASSSGSSSVIQYF,TGTGCCAGCAGTTCAGGATCTAGCTCTGTCATTCAGTACTTC,-,-,TRBV28,TRBJ2-4
CATSRVGGRGFYEQYF,TGTGCCACCAGCAGAGTAGGGGGGCGCGGATTTTACGAGCAGTACTTC,-,-,TRBV15,TRBJ2-7
CSATRPIQGLNQPRHF,TGCAGTGCTACCAGACCAATACAAGGCCTAAATCAGCCCCGGCATTTT,-,-,TRBV20-1,TRBJ1-5
CAIGTSYEQYF,TGTGCCATCGGGACATCCTACGAGCAGTACTTC,-,many,TRBV10-3,TRBJ2-7
CASSYEGGYNEQFF,TGTGCCAGCAGTTACGAGGGGGGGTACAATGAGCAGTTCTTC,-,few,TRBV6-5,TRBJ2-1
CAISESGGIKAEGYTF,TGTGCCATCAGTGAGTCCGGTGGCATAAAGGCTGAGGGCTACACCTTC,-,-,TRBV10-3,TRBJ1-2
CATNGGSSSYEQYF,TGTGCCACCAATGGAGGGTCTAGCTCCTACGAGCAGTACTTC,-,-,TRBV19,TRBJ2-7
CSARVRGDEQFF,TGCAGTGCTAGAGTTCGGGGCGATGAGCAGTTCTTC,-,-,TRBV20-1,TRBJ2-1
CASSKSKATPSDYGYTF,TGTGCCAGCAGCAAAAGTAAGGCCACCCCGTCGGACTATGGCTACACCTTC,-,-,TRBV7-9,TRBJ1-2
CASTVTGQGLTEQYF,TGTGCCAGCACAGTGACGGGACAGGGGCTTACCGAGCAGTACTTC,TRBD1,-,TRBV6-1,TRBJ2-7
CASSRGSGLVGEQYF,TGTGCCAGCAGCCGTGGTTCAGGGCTTGTTGGAGAGCAGTACTTC,-,-,TRBV7-8,TRBJ2-5